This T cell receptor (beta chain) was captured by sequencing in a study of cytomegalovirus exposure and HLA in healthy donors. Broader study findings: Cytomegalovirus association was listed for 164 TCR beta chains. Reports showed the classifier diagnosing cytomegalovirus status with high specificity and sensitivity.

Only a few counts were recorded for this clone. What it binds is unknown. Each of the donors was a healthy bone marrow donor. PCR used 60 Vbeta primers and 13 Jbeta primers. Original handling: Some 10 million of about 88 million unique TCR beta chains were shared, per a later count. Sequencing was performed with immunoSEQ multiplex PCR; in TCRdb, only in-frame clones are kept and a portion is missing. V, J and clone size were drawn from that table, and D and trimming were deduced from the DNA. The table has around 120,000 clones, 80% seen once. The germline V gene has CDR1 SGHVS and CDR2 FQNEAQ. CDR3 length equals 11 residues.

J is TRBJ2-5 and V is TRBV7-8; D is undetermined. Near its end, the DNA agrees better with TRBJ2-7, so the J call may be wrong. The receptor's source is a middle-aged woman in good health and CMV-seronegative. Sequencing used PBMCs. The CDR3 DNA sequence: TGTGCCAGCAGCTGGCTAGACGAGCAGTACTTC. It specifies CASSWLDEQYF.